This T cell receptor beta chain emerged from a study of blood T cell repertoires in COVID-19 (dated by TCRdb to 2019 to 2021). About the full investigation: Collaborator samples came from the United States, Italy and Spain and covered acute and convalescent phases of COVID-19. Where available, HLA class I and class II types were obtained from metadata supplied by the sample provider rather than from assay-based typing. Samples were obtained from the ongoing ImmuneRACE study (first 160 participants) and from over a thousand subjects provided by 6 global collaborators. The prospective study material was composed of cDNA or gDNA derived from T cells, B-cell-depleted T cells, or PBMCs. The dataset comprised deeply sampled blood TCRbeta repertoires from subjects exposed to, actively infected with, or recovered from COVID-19. A de-identified subject ID, COVID-19 status, age in years and sex were almost always included in the sample metadata. A freely available public database, intended as a resource for researchers studying the immune response to SARS-CoV-2, is where the repertoires were released.

Whole blood was collected in K2EDTA tubes by collaborating institutions according to the institutions' own protocols. For TCRbeta analysis, collaborator samples were shipped as frozen whole blood, as isolated PBMCs, or as DNA extracted from either sample type. On this clone itself: Its antigen is still unknown. No base-level quality is on record; no much larger clone is a single base apart.

What the work shows at the level of the full study, not this receptor alone: How much clinical and demographic metadata was included differed by source and by participant, and the metadata was provided uncurated.

The immunoSEQ Assay, a bias-controlled multiplex PCR, was used to amplify TCRbeta CDR3 regions from genomic DNA. The study's processing was this. The number of nucleated cells in each sample was estimated from the amplification of reference gene primers within the assay. To quantify the absolute abundance of each unique TCRbeta CDR3 rearrangement, sequence reads were collapsed and filtered. For each sample, productive Simpson clonality was calculated as the square root of Simpson's diversity index over productive rearrangements. The immuneACCESS repertoire file appears here via TCRdb, limited to in-frame rearrangements. These files lack a portion of the clones; in checked studies, under half of the deficit traces to unresolved V genes, and the cause of the others is not known. V, J and clone size derive from that table, while D and trimming were established from the DNA sequence. The sample table contains 84,000 or so clones; only one count was recorded for over 75% of them. The top ten clones comprise less than 15% of the sample.

Germline trimming amounts to 3 bases on V and 3 bases on J, with 5 as the count of junction bases outside the gene matches. Including the terminal cysteine and phenylalanine, the CDR3 comprises 15 residues. Only the CDR3 DNA stays, 45 bases, in frame from base 1. The CDR1 and CDR2 encoded by the germline V gene (reference sequence) are LNHDA and SQIVND. The source of this sequence is a human donor in a cohort sampled during active COVID-19. What was sequenced was peripheral blood. The V and J genes are TRBV19 and TRBJ2-5; a stretch of 9 junction bases matches TRBD1. The CDR3: CASSISGTGKETQYF. The bases are TGTGCCAGTAGTATTTCCGGGACAGGGAAAGAGACCCAGTACTTC.